The 16 T cell receptor beta chains presented below share a single source sample, sequenced in a study of control samples from healthy donors and cancer patients. The table came from immunoSEQ multiplex PCR; TCRdb's copy has only in-frame clones and leaves some out. Seen here are about 160,000 clones, roughly 94% observed once, and the top ten hold 8.5%. The sample taken for sequencing was blood. These receptors all come from a woman aged 40 to 55 in good health.

This rearrangement joins TRBV5-1 to TRBJ1-1, with 7 bases identical to TRBD1. With V trimmed by 2 bases and J by 1 base, 8 bases remained unmatched. This CDR3 is 16 amino acids long. Germline V gene lookup returns CDR1 SGHRS and CDR2 YFSETQ. The CDR3 region is CASSLRQGGRNTEAFF. CDR3 DNA sequence: TGCGCCAGCAGCTTACGACAGGGAGGTCGGAACACTGAAGCTTTCTTT.

V gene TRBV4-1 combines with J gene TRBJ2-5, with D perhaps matching TRBD1 (7 bases). CDR1 and CDR2 from the germline V gene are MGHRA and YSYEKL. The V gene lost 3 bases and the J gene lost 5 bases, with 19 bases spanning the gap. The CDR3 runs to 16 residues. The CDR3 spells CASSHNAGQPAETQYF. The CDR3 nucleotides read TGCGCCAGCAGCCACAACGCGGGACAGCCAGCCGAGACCCAGTACTTC.

The chain has TRBV10-3 and TRBJ1-1; D unresolved. Germline V gene sequence: CDR1 ENHRY, CDR2 SYGVKD. The germline V and J ends were trimmed by 4 bases and 0 bases, with 6 bases remaining between them. There are 13 residues in the CDR3. The CDR3 loop reads CAISGRVNTEAFF. DNA for the CDR3: TGTGCCATCAGTGGCAGAGTGAACACTGAAGCTTTCTTT.

This chain links TRBV6-6 with TRBJ1-5, with TRBD1 matching 7 bases. There are 15 residues in the CDR3. Germline CDR1 MNHNY, CDR2 SVGAGI (reference sequence). V lost 6 bases, J lost 3 bases, and 8 bases stayed unmatched. This CDR3 is CASRLGQGDNQPQHF. The CDR3 nucleotides read TGTGCCAGCAGACTGGGGCAGGGGGACAATCAGCCCCAGCATTTT.

V and J are TRBV7-9 and TRBJ2-7, with D unclear. V shed 4 bases and J shed 4 bases, with 14 bases lying between them. Germline assignment: CDR1 SEHNR and CDR2 FQNEAQ (reference sequence). The CDR3 extends over 14 amino acids. DNA for the CDR3: TGTGCCAGCAGCTGGGGATTGTCCTCGTACGAGCAGTACTTC. Translating it yields CASSWGLSSYEQYF.

The V gene is TRBV12-3 or TRBV12-4, the J gene TRBJ1-6; D is unresolved. The CDR3 is made up of 13 amino acids. Trimming removed 3 bases at V and 10 bases at J, with 10 bases between. The DNA for the CDR3 is TGTGCCAGCAGTTTGGAGGTACACTCACCCCTCCACTTT. Translated: CASSLEVHSPLHF.

The chain joins TRBV20-1 to TRBJ1-4; TRBD1 is a possible D gene (5 bases). The CDR3 length is 11 residues. Trimming pared 1 base from V and 14 bases from J, leaving 11 bases between. In germline, CDR1 is DFQATT, CDR2 SNEGSKA (reference sequence). The CDR3 sequence is CSARVQGLLFF. As DNA, the CDR3 is TGCAGTGCTAGAGTCCAGGGACTTCTGTTTTTT.

The genes are TRBV10-1 and TRBJ1-1; TRBD1 is a possible D gene (6 bases). CDR1 is WNHNN and CDR2 is SYGVQD in the germline V gene (reference sequence). This CDR3 has 13 residues. V lost 4 bases and J lost 7, with 13 bases in between. The CDR3 is CASSALGQSEAFF. CDR3 DNA sequence: TGCGCCAGCAGTGCCCTAGGACAGAGTGAAGCTTTCTTT.

V and J are TRBV3-1 (or the pseudogene TRBV3-2) and TRBJ2-7, with a possible D match to TRBD1 (6 bases). Germline V lookup: CDR1 LGHDT, CDR2 YNNKEL (reference sequence). The CDR3 consists of 15 residues. Trimming took 0 bases from V and 6 from J, leaving 15 bases between them. The CDR3 DNA is TGTGCCAGCAGCCAAGAGCCATACAGGGCATCCGAGCAGTACTTC. Its translation is CASSQEPYRASEQYF.

The chain uses TRBV19 and TRBJ1-2, with D perhaps TRBD1 (5 bases). The length of the CDR3 is 15 residues. Germline loops: CDR1 LNHDA, CDR2 SQIVND (reference sequence). V lost 7 bases and J lost 8, with 23 bases in between. CDR3 nucleotides: TGTGCCAGTAAGAGTCTGTCTGGGGCCGACCCCGGCTACACCTTC. Its protein product is CASKSLSGADPGYTF.

The chain recombines TRBV4-1 with TRBJ1-5; D gene unclear. The CDR3 sequence is 13 residues long. Germline lookup yields CDR1 MGHRA and CDR2 YSYEKL. V was clipped by 3 bases and J by 7 bases, with 10 bases between them. For the CDR3, the DNA is TGCGCCAGCAGCCAGGATTATGTCCAGCCCCAGCATTTT. Translated, it gives CASSQDYVQPQHF.

The chain uses TRBV12-3 or TRBV12-4 and TRBJ1-1, with TRBD1 as a possible D gene (5 bases). Trimming shortened V by 5 bases and J by 8 bases, and 15 bases separated the two germline ends. The CDR3 has 13 residues. CDR3 DNA sequence: TGTGCCAGCAGTCGACAGAAGCACGAGGAAGCTTTCTTT. This gives the protein CASSRQKHEEAFF.

The J gene is TRBJ1-1, the V gene TRBV29-1, with D unclear. CDR3 length: 15 amino acids. Per the germline V gene, CDR1 is SQVTM and CDR2 is ANQGSEA. The DNA of the CDR3 is TGCAGAAACGTCCTGGGTGGGGAACCCAACACTGAAGCTTTCTTT. Translating gives CRNVLGGEPNTEAFF.

J is TRBJ1-1 and V is TRBV7-3; TRBD1 might be the D (5 bases). Germline V CDR1 and CDR2: SGHTA, FQGTGA. Trimming stripped 4 bases from V and 1 base from J, with 19 bases between. The CDR3 runs to 17 residues. The DNA of the CDR3 is TGTGCCAGCAGCTCGTGGACAAGCAGGTTGGGGAACACTGAAGCTTTCTTT. Protein sequence: CASSSWTSRLGNTEAFF.

This chain connects TRBV11-2 to TRBJ2-1; 12 bases fit TRBD2. Losses at the gene ends were 3 bases for V and 7 bases for J; bases not matched to a gene: 4. Germline V CDR1 and CDR2: SGHAT, FQNNGV. This CDR3 comprises 15 residues. CDR3 DNA: TGTGCCAGCAGCTTTCGACTAGCGGGGGTAAATGAGCAGTTCTTC. It encodes CASSFRLAGVNEQFF.

The rearrangement links TRBV5-1 to TRBJ2-7, with TRBD1 identical over 8 bases. CDR1 is SGHRS and CDR2 is YFSETQ in the germline V gene. The trim removed 3 bases at V and 4 bases at J, leaving 12 bases unmatched. There are 16 residues in the CDR3. CDR3 in DNA: TGCGCCAGCAGCTGGGAAACCGGGACAGGCTTGTACGAGCAGTACTTC. Amino acid sequence: CASSWETGTGLYEQYF.